The rows below give T cell receptor beta chains drawn from one sample of a study of blood T cells in healthy people across ages. Each CDR3 protein is one row after TCRdb ran MiXCR on the 5' RACE reads. Among around 990,000 distinct CDR3 sequences listed, about 23% were seen once. These sequences were also reported in another study, on T cells of mothers and their children.

Sequenced material: blood. The receptors originated from a girl aged 2 to 9 in good health. The CDR3 runs from the conserved cysteine through the conserved F or W. A D gene is named only where the DNA matches it firmly. Expanded clones are given a class, and other clones once, few, many or no size at all.

v_gene: TRBV27; abundance: NA; j_gene: TRBJ2-3; d_gene: TRBD1; CDR3aa: CASSLFLGGDRGTDTQYF; CDR3nt: TGTGCCAGCAGTTTATTTTTAGGGGGTGACAGGGGCACAGATACGCAGTATTTT
v_gene: TRBV2; abundance: few; j_gene: TRBJ2-7; d_gene: NA; CDR3aa: CASRGLLRYEQYF; CDR3nt: TGTGCCAGCAGGGGACTTCTTCGCTACGAGCAGTACTTC
v_gene: TRBV7-7; abundance: few; j_gene: TRBJ2-5; d_gene: NA; CDR3aa: CASSQTGGASETQYF; CDR3nt: TGTGCTAGCAGCCAGACAGGAGGGGCTTCGGAGACCCAGTACTTC
v_gene: TRBV28; abundance: NA; j_gene: TRBJ2-7; d_gene: NA; CDR3aa: CASTNPGEDEQYF; CDR3nt: TGTGCCAGCACTAACCCAGGGGAGGACGAGCAGTACTTC
v_gene: TRBV29-1; abundance: few; j_gene: TRBJ1-1; d_gene: NA; CDR3aa: CSVEKQWNTEAFF; CDR3nt: TGCAGCGTTGAAAAGCAGTGGAACACTGAAGCTTTCTTT
v_gene: TRBV6-2/TRBV6-3; abundance: NA; j_gene: TRBJ1-5; d_gene: NA; CDR3aa: CASSYSKGQPQHF; CDR3nt: TGTGCCAGCAGTTACTCGAAGGGGCAGCCCCAGCATTTT
v_gene: TRBV5-6; abundance: few; j_gene: TRBJ2-7; d_gene: NA; CDR3aa: CASSWTGTSSYEQYF; CDR3nt: TGTGCCAGCAGCTGGACGGGGACCAGCTCCTACGAGCAGTACTTC
v_gene: TRBV24-1; abundance: NA; j_gene: TRBJ2-5; d_gene: NA; CDR3aa: CATSGLGETQYF; CDR3nt: TGTGCCACCAGTGGGCTCGGAGAGACCCAGTACTTC
v_gene: TRBV2; abundance: NA; j_gene: TRBJ2-5; d_gene: NA; CDR3aa: CASSPMWVTQYF; CDR3nt: TGTGCCAGCAGCCCGATGTGGGTGACCCAGTACTTC
v_gene: TRBV29-1; abundance: NA; j_gene: TRBJ2-1; d_gene: TRBD2; CDR3aa: CSIGGIGLAHNEQFF; CDR3nt: TGCAGCATCGGAGGGATAGGACTAGCTCACAATGAGCAGTTCTTC
v_gene: TRBV6-5; abundance: NA; j_gene: TRBJ1-1; d_gene: NA; CDR3aa: CASSYPGGGAEAFF; CDR3nt: TGTGCCAGCAGTTACCCGGGTGGAGGCGCTGAAGCTTTCTTT
v_gene: TRBV11-3; abundance: few; j_gene: TRBJ1-1; d_gene: NA; CDR3aa: CASSPRQGQPNTEAFF; CDR3nt: TGTGCCAGCAGCCCTCGACAAGGACAGCCGAACACTGAAGCTTTCTTT
v_gene: TRBV7-2; abundance: few; j_gene: TRBJ2-2; d_gene: NA; CDR3aa: CASSLAAGVFGELFF; CDR3nt: TGTGCCAGCAGCTTAGCGGCAGGGGTGTTTGGGGAGCTGTTTTTT
v_gene: TRBV29-1; abundance: NA; j_gene: TRBJ2-5; d_gene: NA; CDR3aa: CSATPQETQYF; CDR3nt: TGCAGCGCTACACCGCAAGAGACCCAGTACTTC
v_gene: TRBV5-6; abundance: few; j_gene: TRBJ1-1; d_gene: NA; CDR3aa: CASSLDPRGDDTEAFF; CDR3nt: TGTGCCAGCAGCTTGGACCCCCGCGGGGATGACACTGAAGCTTTCTTT
v_gene: TRBV7-9; abundance: NA; j_gene: TRBJ2-2; d_gene: NA; CDR3aa: CASSPGPGNTGELFF; CDR3nt: TGTGCCAGCAGCCCGGGCCCAGGGAACACCGGGGAGCTGTTTTTT
v_gene: TRBV5-1; abundance: once; j_gene: TRBJ2-7; d_gene: TRBD1; CDR3aa: CASSLAGQGTSYEQYF; CDR3nt: TGCGCCAGCAGCTTGGCCGGACAGGGGACCTCCTACGAGCAGTACTTC
v_gene: TRBV2; abundance: few; j_gene: TRBJ1-5; d_gene: NA; CDR3aa: CASYDGYSNQPQHF; CDR3nt: TGTGCCAGTTACGACGGGTATAGCAATCAGCCCCAGCATTTT
v_gene: TRBV7-7; abundance: few; j_gene: TRBJ2-1; d_gene: NA; CDR3aa: CASSSTVSSYNEQFF; CDR3nt: TGTGCTAGCAGCTCTACAGTGAGCTCCTACAATGAGCAGTTCTTC
v_gene: TRBV28; abundance: NA; j_gene: TRBJ2-5; d_gene: TRBD2; CDR3aa: CASSLLQGGTSTQYF; CDR3nt: TGTGCCAGCAGTTTATTGCAGGGGGGGACTAGCACCCAGTACTTC
v_gene: TRBV20-1; abundance: NA; j_gene: TRBJ1-2; d_gene: NA; CDR3aa: CSARDLSGGYTF; CDR3nt: TGCAGTGCTAGAGATTTGAGTGGTGGCTACACCTTC
v_gene: TRBV11-3; abundance: NA; j_gene: TRBJ2-7; d_gene: TRBD1; CDR3aa: CASSFRDRGDYEQYF; CDR3nt: TGTGCCAGCAGCTTCAGGGACAGGGGGGACTACGAGCAGTACTTC
v_gene: TRBV24-1; abundance: few; j_gene: TRBJ2-7; d_gene: TRBD2; CDR3aa: CATSDPGAGYEQYF; CDR3nt: TGTGCCACCAGTGACCCGGGAGCGGGGTACGAGCAGTACTTC
v_gene: TRBV29-1; abundance: NA; j_gene: TRBJ2-1; d_gene: NA; CDR3aa: CSPGDYNEQFF; CDR3nt: TGCAGCCCCGGGGACTACAATGAGCAGTTCTTC
v_gene: TRBV4-3; abundance: NA; j_gene: TRBJ1-2; d_gene: NA; CDR3aa: CASSPSRLQGLYGYTF; CDR3nt: TGCGCCAGCAGCCCAAGTCGTCTCCAGGGCCTCTATGGCTACACCTTC
v_gene: TRBV20-1; abundance: NA; j_gene: TRBJ1-4; d_gene: NA; CDR3aa: CSARDVRVNEKLFF; CDR3nt: TGCAGTGCTAGAGATGTCAGGGTAAATGAAAAACTGTTTTTT
v_gene: TRBV5-1; abundance: NA; j_gene: TRBJ2-3; d_gene: NA; CDR3aa: CASSLGTPPVGGGQLDTQYF; CDR3nt: TGCGCCAGCAGCTTGGGGACACCCCCCGTAGGAGGGGGGCAGCTAGATACGCAGTATTTT
v_gene: TRBV12-3/TRBV12-4; abundance: few; j_gene: TRBJ1-2; d_gene: NA; CDR3aa: CASRGPGPQVSYGYTF; CDR3nt: TGTGCCAGCCGGGGGCCGGGACCCCAGGTCAGCTATGGCTACACCTTC
v_gene: TRBV12-3/TRBV12-4; abundance: NA; j_gene: TRBJ1-2; d_gene: TRBD1; CDR3aa: CASTRQGYYGYTF; CDR3nt: TGTGCCAGCACTCGACAGGGGTACTATGGCTACACCTTC
v_gene: TRBV6-5; abundance: few; j_gene: TRBJ1-1; d_gene: TRBD1; CDR3aa: CASSSPYDRVVPFSEAFF; CDR3nt: TGTGCCAGCAGTTCCCCTTACGACAGGGTGGTCCCCTTCTCTGAAGCTTTCTTT
v_gene: TRBV28; abundance: few; j_gene: TRBJ2-7; d_gene: NA; CDR3aa: CASRVTGSSYEQYF; CDR3nt: TGTGCCAGCAGGGTTACAGGGAGCTCCTACGAGCAGTACTTC
v_gene: TRBV7-3; abundance: NA; j_gene: TRBJ2-3; d_gene: NA; CDR3aa: CASSSLYLDTQYF; CDR3nt: TGTGCCAGCAGCTCACTCTATCTGGATACGCAGTATTTT
v_gene: TRBV20-1; abundance: NA; j_gene: TRBJ2-4; d_gene: TRBD2; CDR3aa: CSAPGGGDIQYF; CDR3nt: TGCAGTGCCCCGGGAGGTGGAGACATTCAGTACTTC
v_gene: TRBV7-9; abundance: NA; j_gene: TRBJ2-7; d_gene: NA; CDR3aa: CASSLSAWGQYF; CDR3nt: TGTGCCAGCAGCCTCTCGGCCTGGGGGCAGTACTTC
v_gene: TRBV15; abundance: NA; j_gene: TRBJ2-7; d_gene: TRBD1; CDR3aa: CATSPHRTGYEQYF; CDR3nt: TGTGCCACCAGCCCTCATAGGACAGGCTACGAGCAGTACTTC
v_gene: TRBV20-1; abundance: few; j_gene: TRBJ2-5; d_gene: NA; CDR3aa: CSASGGLQEAQYF; CDR3nt: TGCAGTGCTAGCGGAGGCCTCCAAGAGGCCCAGTACTTC
v_gene: TRBV4-3; abundance: NA; j_gene: TRBJ2-5; d_gene: NA; CDR3aa: CASSQESNEQSF; CDR3nt: TGCGCCAGCAGCCAAGAATCAAATGAGCAGTCCTTC